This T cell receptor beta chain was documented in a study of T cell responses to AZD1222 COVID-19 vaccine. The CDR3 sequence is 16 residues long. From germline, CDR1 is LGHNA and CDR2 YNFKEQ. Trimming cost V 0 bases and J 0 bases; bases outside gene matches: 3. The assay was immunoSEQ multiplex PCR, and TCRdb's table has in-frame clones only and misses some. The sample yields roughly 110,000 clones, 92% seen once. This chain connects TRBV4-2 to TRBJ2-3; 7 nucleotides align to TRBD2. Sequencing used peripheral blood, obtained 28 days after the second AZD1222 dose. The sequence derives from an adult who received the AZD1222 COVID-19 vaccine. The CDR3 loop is CASSQDRDYSTDTQYF. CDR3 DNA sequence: TGTGCCAGCAGCCAAGATCGGGACTACAGCACAGATACGCAGTATTTT.